These T cell receptor beta chains were read from a single sample in a study of tumor-infiltrating lymphocytes in primary liver carcinoma. TCRdb re-analysed the multiplex PCR reads in MiXCR, keeping a single row per CDR3 protein. This table has roughly 330,000 distinct CDR3 sequences, around 60% appearing once. The sequencing input was peripheral blood. The receptors derive from a man in his forties with primary liver carcinoma and hepatitis B virus infection. CDR3s include the opening cysteine and the closing phenylalanine or tryptophan. D genes are given only for firm matches. Clone size is given for some rows only: seen once, a few or many times, or a class if the clone is expanded.

clone_size: few; d_call: TRBD1; j_call: TRBJ2-5; v_call: TRBV28; cdr3_aa: CASSGTGVQETQYF; cdr3_nt: TGTGCCAGCAGCGGGACAGGGGTTCAAGAGACCCAGTACTTC
clone_size: medium-sized; d_call: TRBD1; j_call: TRBJ2-5; v_call: TRBV11-2; cdr3_aa: CASSLGTDETQYF; cdr3_nt: TGTGCCAGCAGCCTAGGGACAGATGAGACCCAGTACTTC
clone_size: -; d_call: -; j_call: TRBJ2-3; v_call: TRBV10-1; cdr3_aa: CASSETSLPTDTQYF; cdr3_nt: TGCGCCAGCAGTGAAACTAGCCTCCCTACAGATACGCAGTATTTT
clone_size: few; d_call: TRBD1; j_call: TRBJ2-5; v_call: TRBV6-5; cdr3_aa: CASRRDWDRGETRYF; cdr3_nt: TGTGCCAGCAGACGCGATTGGGACAGGGGAGAGACCCGGTACTTC
clone_size: -; d_call: -; j_call: TRBJ2-3; v_call: TRBV28; cdr3_aa: CASHEGGPPDTQYF; cdr3_nt: TGTGCCAGCCACGAAGGAGGGCCTCCAGATACGCAGTATTTT
clone_size: -; d_call: -; j_call: TRBJ1-3; v_call: TRBV6-5; cdr3_aa: CASSTVPISGNTIYF; cdr3_nt: TGTGCCAGCAGTACTGTGCCTATCTCTGGAAACACCATATATTTT
clone_size: few; d_call: TRBD1; j_call: TRBJ1-3; v_call: TRBV28; cdr3_aa: CASTRQGIGNTIYF; cdr3_nt: TGTGCCAGTACCCGACAGGGGATCGGAAACACCATATATTTT
clone_size: -; d_call: TRBD1; j_call: TRBJ2-7; v_call: TRBV11-2; cdr3_aa: CASRGTGVNEQCF; cdr3_nt: TGTGCCAGCAGGGGAACAGGGGTAAATGAGCAGTGCTTC
clone_size: -; d_call: TRBD1; j_call: TRBJ1-5; v_call: TRBV6-2/TRBV6-3; cdr3_aa: CASSTYSDRGAFSNQPQHF; cdr3_nt: TGTGCCAGCAGTACCTATTCGGACAGGGGGGCTTTTAGCAATCAGCCCCAGCATTTT
clone_size: medium-sized; d_call: TRBD2; j_call: TRBJ2-5; v_call: TRBV11-2; cdr3_aa: CASSLSGRALTETQYF; cdr3_nt: TGTGCCAGCAGCTTAAGCGGGAGGGCCCTCACAGAGACCCAGTACTTC
clone_size: -; d_call: -; j_call: TRBJ1-1; v_call: TRBV11-2; cdr3_aa: CAGSYSENTKAFF; cdr3_nt: TGTGCCGGCAGTTATTCCGAGAACACTAAAGCTTTCTTT
clone_size: many; d_call: -; j_call: TRBJ1-1; v_call: TRBV6-1; cdr3_aa: CASSEYKGTDTEAFF; cdr3_nt: TGTGCCAGCAGTGAATATAAGGGGACTGACACTGAAGCTTTCTTT
clone_size: -; d_call: TRBD1; j_call: TRBJ2-7; v_call: TRBV11-2; cdr3_aa: CASSHTKGAGEQYF; cdr3_nt: TGTGCCAGCAGCCATACAAAGGGGGCGGGCGAGCAGTACTTC
clone_size: many; d_call: -; j_call: TRBJ1-5; v_call: TRBV6-2/TRBV6-3; cdr3_aa: CASSPARTGGVGNQPQHF; cdr3_nt: TGTGCCAGCAGTCCTGCTAGGACTGGCGGCGTCGGGAATCAGCCCCAGCATTTT
clone_size: many; d_call: -; j_call: TRBJ1-5; v_call: TRBV11-1; cdr3_aa: CASSMTGSNQPQHF; cdr3_nt: TGTGCCAGCAGCATGACAGGTAGCAATCAGCCCCAGCATTTT
clone_size: few; d_call: -; j_call: TRBJ1-6; v_call: TRBV10-2; cdr3_aa: CASNRGRDSPLHF; cdr3_nt: TGCGCCAGCAACAGAGGGAGGGATTCACCCCTCCACTTT
clone_size: many; d_call: -; j_call: TRBJ2-7; v_call: TRBV6-2/TRBV6-3; cdr3_aa: CASILWFYEQYF; cdr3_nt: TGTGCCAGCATACTTTGGTTCTACGAGCAGTACTTC
clone_size: -; d_call: TRBD2; j_call: TRBJ2-1; v_call: TRBV5-4; cdr3_aa: CASSPGTSGITNEQLF; cdr3_nt: TGTGCCAGCAGCCCCGGGACTAGCGGGATAACGAATGAGCAGCTCTTC
clone_size: -; d_call: -; j_call: TRBJ2-1; v_call: TRBV14; cdr3_aa: CVSSQDWTALNEQFF; cdr3_nt: TGTGTCAGCAGCCAAGATTGGACAGCCCTCAATGAGCAGTTCTTC
clone_size: -; d_call: -; j_call: TRBJ2-2; v_call: TRBV5-5; cdr3_aa: CASSLLGMNTGELFF; cdr3_nt: TGTGCCAGCAGCTTACTGGGGATGAACACCGGGGAGCTGTTCTTT
clone_size: -; d_call: TRBD2; j_call: TRBJ2-5; v_call: TRBV10-3; cdr3_aa: CAISHSKTSGETQYF; cdr3_nt: TGTGCCATCAGTCATTCCAAGACTAGCGGGGAGACCCAGTACTTC
clone_size: -; d_call: -; j_call: TRBJ2-1; v_call: TRBV5-4; cdr3_aa: CASTRGTEVYNDQFF; cdr3_nt: TGTGCTAGTACTCGAGGGACGGAAGTATACAATGACCAGTTCTTC
clone_size: few; d_call: -; j_call: TRBJ2-7; v_call: TRBV11-2; cdr3_aa: CVSSLGEAFIPYEQYF; cdr3_nt: TGTGTCAGCAGCTTAGGGGAGGCCTTTATCCCCTACGAGCAGTACTTC
clone_size: -; d_call: TRBD2; j_call: TRBJ2-2; v_call: TRBV6-5; cdr3_aa: CASSRLAGGFGELSF; cdr3_nt: TGTGCCAGCAGTCGACTAGCGGGAGGATTCGGGGAGCTGTCTTTT
clone_size: many; d_call: TRBD1; j_call: TRBJ2-2; v_call: TRBV5-4; cdr3_aa: CASSGGQKGDTGELFF; cdr3_nt: TGTGCCAGCAGCGGGGGACAGAAAGGCGACACCGGGGAGCTGTTTTTT
clone_size: once; d_call: TRBD2; j_call: TRBJ2-4; v_call: TRBV11-1; cdr3_aa: CASSFPWTSGTKNIQYF; cdr3_nt: TGTGCCAGTAGCTTTCCCTGGACTAGCGGGACCAAAAACATTCAGTACTTC
clone_size: once; d_call: -; j_call: TRBJ1-2; v_call: TRBV11-2; cdr3_aa: CASSLLSQLSYGYTF; cdr3_nt: TGTGCCAGCAGCTTACTAAGTCAGCTAAGCTATGGCTACACCTTC
clone_size: many; d_call: -; j_call: TRBJ2-1; v_call: TRBV4-2; cdr3_aa: CASSQAFGADEQFF; cdr3_nt: TGTGCCAGCAGCCAAGCTTTCGGAGCGGATGAGCAGTTCTTC
clone_size: -; d_call: TRBD2; j_call: TRBJ2-1; v_call: TRBV29-1; cdr3_aa: CSARLAGAYNEQFF; cdr3_nt: TGCAGCGCCAGACTAGCAGGAGCCTACAATGAGCAGTTCTTC
clone_size: -; d_call: -; j_call: TRBJ2-6; v_call: TRBV6-1; cdr3_aa: CASSEQGMAGANVLTF; cdr3_nt: TGTGCCAGCAGTGAACAGGGTATGGCTGGGGCCAACGTCCTGACTTTC
clone_size: -; d_call: -; j_call: TRBJ1-1; v_call: TRBV28; cdr3_aa: CASDDSMNTEAFF; cdr3_nt: TGTGCCAGCGACGACAGCATGAACACTGAAGCTTTCTTT
clone_size: many; d_call: -; j_call: TRBJ1-2; v_call: TRBV6-1; cdr3_aa: CASSVGALYGYTF; cdr3_nt: TGTGCCAGCAGTGTTGGGGCCCTCTATGGCTACACCTTC
clone_size: -; d_call: TRBD2; j_call: TRBJ2-5; v_call: TRBV11-2; cdr3_aa: CANSLAGRTVTF; cdr3_nt: TGTGCCAACAGTTTAGCCGGGAGGACCGTGACATTC
clone_size: -; d_call: TRBD2; j_call: TRBJ2-5; v_call: TRBV5-1; cdr3_aa: CASRSLAGGQETQYF; cdr3_nt: TGCGCCAGCAGAAGCCTAGCGGGAGGCCAAGAGACCCAGTACTTC
clone_size: -; d_call: -; j_call: TRBJ1-1; v_call: TRBV5-4; cdr3_aa: CACSLFGENTEAFF; cdr3_nt: TGTGCCTGCAGCTTGTTCGGAGAGAACACTGAAGCTTTCTTT
clone_size: -; d_call: -; j_call: TRBJ2-7; v_call: TRBV11-2; cdr3_aa: CASSLGNVEQYF; cdr3_nt: TGTGCCAGCAGCTTAGGCAATGTAGAGCAGTACTTC
clone_size: -; d_call: -; j_call: TRBJ2-7; v_call: TRBV5-5; cdr3_aa: CVSSQDSYEQYF; cdr3_nt: TGTGTCAGCAGCCAGGACAGCTACGAGCAGTACTTC
clone_size: -; d_call: -; j_call: TRBJ1-1; v_call: TRBV30; cdr3_aa: CASARGTNTEAFF; cdr3_nt: TGTGCCTCTGCTCGGGGGACGAACACTGAAGCTTTCTTT
clone_size: -; d_call: TRBD1; j_call: TRBJ2-7; v_call: TRBV10-2; cdr3_aa: CATGQADEQYF; cdr3_nt: TGCGCCACCGGACAGGCCGACGAGCAATACTTC
clone_size: -; d_call: -; j_call: TRBJ1-2; v_call: TRBV11-2; cdr3_aa: CAGSLFPDRGVDYGYTF; cdr3_nt: TGTGCCGGCAGCTTATTCCCGGACCGTGGTGTAGACTATGGCTACACCTTC
clone_size: many; d_call: -; j_call: TRBJ1-3; v_call: TRBV4-2; cdr3_aa: CASSPAGQGIPIYF; cdr3_nt: TGTGCCAGCAGCCCGGCGGGACAAGGTATCCCCATATATTTT
clone_size: few; d_call: -; j_call: TRBJ2-7; v_call: TRBV5-1; cdr3_aa: CASSSQGGIQNEQYF; cdr3_nt: TGCGCCAGCAGCTCACAAGGGGGAATCCAAAACGAGCAGTACTTC
clone_size: few; d_call: -; j_call: TRBJ2-5; v_call: TRBV5-1; cdr3_aa: CASSLERHSQETQYF; cdr3_nt: TGCGCCAGCAGCTTGGAGAGACACTCCCAAGAGACCCAGTACTTC
clone_size: many; d_call: -; j_call: TRBJ2-3; v_call: TRBV10-3; cdr3_aa: CASGGTDTQYF; cdr3_nt: TGTGCCTCGGGGGGCACAGATACGCAGTATTTT
clone_size: -; d_call: TRBD1; j_call: TRBJ1-6; v_call: TRBV5-1; cdr3_aa: CASSLAQGQGADSPLHF; cdr3_nt: TGCGCCAGCAGCTTGGCCCAGGGACAGGGGGCGGATTCACCCCTCCACTTT
clone_size: few; d_call: -; j_call: TRBJ2-3; v_call: TRBV6-2/TRBV6-3; cdr3_aa: CASRVAFLGDTQYF; cdr3_nt: TGTGCCAGCAGGGTAGCGTTTTTGGGGGATACGCAGTATTTT
clone_size: -; d_call: -; j_call: TRBJ1-2; v_call: TRBV29-1; cdr3_aa: CSGREVADPNYGCTF; cdr3_nt: -
clone_size: -; d_call: -; j_call: TRBJ2-5; v_call: TRBV7-3; cdr3_aa: CASSLIAGPQETQYF; cdr3_nt: TGTGCCAGCAGCTTAATTGCAGGGCCTCAAGAGACCCAGTACTTC
clone_size: -; d_call: -; j_call: TRBJ1-5; v_call: TRBV6-5; cdr3_aa: CASSLTSGVGQPQHF; cdr3_nt: TGTGCCAGCAGCCTTACATCGGGGGTTGGTCAGCCCCAGCATTTT
clone_size: -; d_call: -; j_call: TRBJ2-7; v_call: TRBV5-4; cdr3_aa: CASSPPGSLSYEQYF; cdr3_nt: TGTGCCAGCAGCCCTCCAGGGAGCTTATCCTACGAGCAGTACTTC
clone_size: once; d_call: -; j_call: TRBJ2-1; v_call: TRBV6-2/TRBV6-3; cdr3_aa: CANRYPLGSTYNEQFF; cdr3_nt: TGTGCCAACCGTTACCCCCTCGGGAGCACCTACAATGAGCAGTTCTTC
clone_size: -; d_call: -; j_call: TRBJ1-2; v_call: TRBV11-2; cdr3_aa: CASGPGFNYDYTF; cdr3_nt: TGTGCCAGTGGCCCGGGGTTTAACTATGACTACACCTTC
clone_size: -; d_call: -; j_call: TRBJ2-2; v_call: TRBV7-9; cdr3_aa: CASSSGGELFF; cdr3_nt: TGTGCCAGCAGCTCCGGTGGGGAGCTGTTTTTT
clone_size: -; d_call: -; j_call: TRBJ1-5; v_call: TRBV6-2/TRBV6-3; cdr3_aa: CTSSYIRHYSNQPQHF; cdr3_nt: TGTACCAGCAGTTACATTAGACATTATAGCAATCAGCCCCAGCATTTT
clone_size: many; d_call: -; j_call: TRBJ1-2; v_call: TRBV11-2; cdr3_aa: CASSLLRQLNYGYTF; cdr3_nt: TGTGCCAGCAGCTTACTAAGACAGCTAAACTATGGCTACACCTTC